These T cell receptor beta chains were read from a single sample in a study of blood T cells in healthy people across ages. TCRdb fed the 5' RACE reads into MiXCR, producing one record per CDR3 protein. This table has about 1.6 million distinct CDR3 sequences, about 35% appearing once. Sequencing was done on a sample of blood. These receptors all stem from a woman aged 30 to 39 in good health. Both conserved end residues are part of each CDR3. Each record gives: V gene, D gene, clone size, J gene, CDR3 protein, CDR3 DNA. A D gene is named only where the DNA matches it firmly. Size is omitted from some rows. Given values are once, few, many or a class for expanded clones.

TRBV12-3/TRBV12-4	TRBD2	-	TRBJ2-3	CASKISGGTDTQYF	TGTGCCAGCAAAATAAGCGGGGGGACAGATACGCAGTATTTT
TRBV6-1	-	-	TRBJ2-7	CASRAPGAPAEEQYF	TGTGCCAGCAGAGCTCCAGGGGCCCCTGCCGAAGAGCAGTACTTC
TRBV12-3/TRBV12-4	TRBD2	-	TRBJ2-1	CASGSASGSDEQFF	TGTGCCAGCGGTTCGGCTAGCGGGAGCGATGAGCAGTTCTTC
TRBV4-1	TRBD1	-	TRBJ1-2	CASSHTVQGGVNYGYTF	TGCGCCAGCAGCCATACCGTACAAGGGGGCGTTAACTATGGCTACACCTTC
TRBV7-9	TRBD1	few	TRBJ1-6	CASSLPPGQNSPLHF	TGTGCCAGCAGTCTACCGCCGGGACAGAATTCACCCCTCCACTTT
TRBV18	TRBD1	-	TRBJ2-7	CASSPQDRVWVHEQYF	TGTGCCAGCTCACCACAGGACAGGGTGTGGGTCCACGAGCAGTACTTC
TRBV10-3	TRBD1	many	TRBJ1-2	CAIRDFQGQGASDTF	TGTGCCATCAGGGACTTTCAGGGACAGGGGGCTTCAGACACCTTC
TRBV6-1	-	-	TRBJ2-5	CASSETTGKETQYF	TGTGCCAGCAGTGAAACGACCGGAAAAGAGACCCAGTACTTC
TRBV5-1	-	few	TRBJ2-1	CASSPGVGAGYNEQFF	TGCGCCAGCAGCCCGGGGGTGGGAGCGGGCTACAATGAGCAGTTCTTC
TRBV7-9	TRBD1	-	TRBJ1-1	CASSLAGTGEAFF	TGTGCCAGCAGCTTAGCGGGGACAGGAGAAGCTTTCTTT
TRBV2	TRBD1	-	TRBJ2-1	CASSADRVGVNEQFF	TGTGCCAGCAGCGCAGACAGGGTCGGTGTCAATGAGCAGTTCTTC
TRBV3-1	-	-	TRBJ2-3	CASSQDRPTPSTDTQYF	TGTGCCAGCAGCCAAGACAGGCCGACCCCGAGCACAGATACGCAGTATTTT
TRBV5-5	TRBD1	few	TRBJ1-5	CASSPYPPWDSIYSNQPQHF	TGTGCCAGCAGCCCTTACCCCCCTTGGGACAGCATCTATAGCAATCAGCCCCAGCATTTT
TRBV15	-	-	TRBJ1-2	CATSRVDYGYTF	TGTGCCACCAGCAGAGTCGACTATGGCTACACCTTC
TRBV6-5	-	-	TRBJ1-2	CASTQTTGAWGYTF	TGTGCCAGCACCCAAACCACGGGTGCGTGGGGCTACACCTTC
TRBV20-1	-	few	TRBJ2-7	CSALGYEQYF	TGCAGTGCCCTTGGCTACGAGCAGTACTTC